The present TCR beta chain was sequenced within a study of cytomegalovirus exposure and HLA in healthy donors. Study-wide background: Counted in an early data release were roughly 87 million unique TCRs from HLA-typed donors. Study-level points and caveats: An analysis done earlier found most TCR beta V segments productive about 87% or about 30% of the time.

This clone was seen more than once but under ten times. Its antigen remains unknown. The sample carries other DNA sequences with the same CDR3. The PCR employed 60 Vbeta primers together with 13 Jbeta primers. Libraries were prepared by immunoSEQ multiplex PCR; TCRdb keeps only in-frame clonotypes and omits some of them. The table includes about 150,000 clones, under 85% detected once. Between the trimmed V and J ends, which lost 5 bases and 5 bases, there was a span of 24 bases. The germline V gene has CDR1 SGHAT and CDR2 FQNNGV. CDR3 size: 17 residues. The clonotype originates from a woman in her thirties or forties in good health and CMV-seropositive. The sequencing sample was made of PBMCs. The rearrangement joins TRBV11-2 to TRBJ1-1, with D uncertain. The DNA for the CDR3 is TGTGCCAGCAGCCATGCCCGTGTGTGGAGTACGCCTACTGAAGCTTTCTTT. Residues: CASSHARVWSTPTEAFF.